Detailed here is one T cell receptor beta chain. What it binds is not known. These data originate in a study of shared clonotypes between healthy human individuals. Study processing details: ImmunoSEQ output held junction-only sequences without quality scores, so filtering differed. Clones were read by immunoSEQ multiplex PCR, and TCRdb kept only the in-frame ones, dropping some. V, J and clone size reflect that table, while D and trimming were determined from the DNA. The table includes about 1.1 million clones, 60% to 80% detected once. Naive CD45RA+ and memory CD45RA-negative subsets were split from CD4+ cells. Points from the study as a whole: Generally, estimated richness proved larger in naive subsets than it did in memory subsets. When compared with the clonotypes that were shared by all four sorted-subset donors, the non-shared clonotypes turned out to have lower generation probabilities.

The clonotype comes from a man younger than 35 in good health. Some clones in this sample may be carry-over from other donors' samples. Sequencing used memory CD4+ T cells from PBMCs. Noted subset: CD45RA-negative fraction.

DNA for the CDR3: TGTGCCAGCAGTCAGCAGGGATTCCGCGAGCAGTACTTC. This gives the protein CASSQQGFREQYF. The genes are TRBV6-5 and TRBJ2-7, with D maybe TRBD1 (5 bases). CDR3 length equals 13 residues. V dropped 5 bases and J dropped 6 bases, with 14 bases sitting between them. Looked up from germline, CDR1 is MNHEY and CDR2 is SVGAGI.